The entry below gives a single T cell receptor (beta chain) sequence along with its context. Its cognate antigen is unknown. This record belongs to a study of T cells in localized non-small cell lung cancer. General study points: Uninvolved neighboring lung showed the greatest T cell clonality, exceeding tumor.

V was clipped by 10 bases and J by 4 bases; unmatched bases: 14. Germline CDR1 MNHNS, CDR2 SASEGT. This CDR3 has 15 residues. Data came from immunoSEQ multiplex PCR; TCRdb stores just in-frame clones and leaves some out. The table shows about 24,000 clones, with about nine tenths occurring only once. This sequence originates from a man aged 35-75 years with stage I squamous cell lung carcinoma. This rearrangement joins TRBV6-1 to TRBJ1-2; 8 bases line up with TRBD1. Sequences were derived from peripheral blood, sampled before any cancer treatment. CDR3 bases: TGTGCCACCCTTGGTGGCGGACAGGGAGCCTATGGCTACACCTTC. Protein: CATLGGGQGAYGYTF.